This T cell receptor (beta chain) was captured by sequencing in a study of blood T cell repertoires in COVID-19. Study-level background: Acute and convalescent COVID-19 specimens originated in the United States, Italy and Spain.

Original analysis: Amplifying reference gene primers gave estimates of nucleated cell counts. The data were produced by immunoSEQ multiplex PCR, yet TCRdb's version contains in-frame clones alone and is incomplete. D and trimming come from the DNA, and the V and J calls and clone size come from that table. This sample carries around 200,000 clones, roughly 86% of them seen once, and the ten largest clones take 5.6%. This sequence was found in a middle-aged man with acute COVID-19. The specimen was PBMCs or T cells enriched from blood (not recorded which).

CDR3 residues: CASSVVGGKICGYTF. CDR3 sequence (DNA): TGTGCCAGCAGCGTAGTTGGCGGGAAGATCTGTGGCTACACCTTC. V gene TRBV9 combines with J gene TRBJ1-2, with D unresolved. The V end was cut by 0 bases, the J end by 7 bases, with 16 bases between. Per the germline V gene, CDR1 is SGDLS and CDR2 is YYNGEE. The length of the CDR3 is 15 residues.